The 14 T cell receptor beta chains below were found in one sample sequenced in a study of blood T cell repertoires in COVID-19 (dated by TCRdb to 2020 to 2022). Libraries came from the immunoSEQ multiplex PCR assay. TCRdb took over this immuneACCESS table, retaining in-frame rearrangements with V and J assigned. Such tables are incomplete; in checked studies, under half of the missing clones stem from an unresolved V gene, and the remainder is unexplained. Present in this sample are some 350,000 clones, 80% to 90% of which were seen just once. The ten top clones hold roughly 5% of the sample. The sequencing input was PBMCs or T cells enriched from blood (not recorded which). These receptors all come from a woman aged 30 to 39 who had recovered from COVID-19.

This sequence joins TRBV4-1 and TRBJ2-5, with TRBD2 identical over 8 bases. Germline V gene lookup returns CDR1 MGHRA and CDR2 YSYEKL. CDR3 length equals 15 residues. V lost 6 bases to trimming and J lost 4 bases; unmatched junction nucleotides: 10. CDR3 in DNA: TGCGCCAGCAGTCACGGGGCCCTAGCGGGAGAGACCCAGTACTTC. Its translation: CASSHGALAGETQYF.

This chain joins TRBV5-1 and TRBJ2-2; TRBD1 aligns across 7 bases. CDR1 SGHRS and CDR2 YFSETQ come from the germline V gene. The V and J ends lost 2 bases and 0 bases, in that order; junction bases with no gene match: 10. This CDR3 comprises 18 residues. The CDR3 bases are TGCGCCAGCAGCTTAGAGCCAGGGGGAACCTCGAACACCGGGGAGCTGTTTTTT. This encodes CASSLEPGGTSNTGELFF.

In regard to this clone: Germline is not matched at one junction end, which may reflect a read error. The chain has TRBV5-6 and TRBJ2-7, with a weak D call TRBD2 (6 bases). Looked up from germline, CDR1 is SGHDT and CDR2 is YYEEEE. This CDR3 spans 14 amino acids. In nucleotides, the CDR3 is TGTGCCAGCCTAAACGGGGGACGTACCTACGGGCAGTACTTC. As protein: CASLNGGRTYGQYF.

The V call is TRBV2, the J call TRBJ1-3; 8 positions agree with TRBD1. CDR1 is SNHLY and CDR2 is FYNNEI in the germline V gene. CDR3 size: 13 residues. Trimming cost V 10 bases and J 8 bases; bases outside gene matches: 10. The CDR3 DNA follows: TGTGCCACTGGGACAGGTGGCAGGGACACCATATATTTT. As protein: CATGTGGRDTIYF.

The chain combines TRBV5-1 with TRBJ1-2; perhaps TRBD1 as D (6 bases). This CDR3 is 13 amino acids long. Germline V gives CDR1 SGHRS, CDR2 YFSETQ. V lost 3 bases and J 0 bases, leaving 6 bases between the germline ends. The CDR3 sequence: CASSWDTNYGYTF. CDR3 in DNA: TGCGCCAGCAGCTGGGACACTAACTATGGCTACACCTTC.

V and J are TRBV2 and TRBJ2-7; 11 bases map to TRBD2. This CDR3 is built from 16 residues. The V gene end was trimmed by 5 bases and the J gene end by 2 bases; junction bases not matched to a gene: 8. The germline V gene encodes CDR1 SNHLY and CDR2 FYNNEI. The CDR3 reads CASSIPLAGGTYEQYF. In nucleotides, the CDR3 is TGTGCCAGCAGTATACCGCTAGCGGGGGGCACCTACGAGCAGTACTTC.

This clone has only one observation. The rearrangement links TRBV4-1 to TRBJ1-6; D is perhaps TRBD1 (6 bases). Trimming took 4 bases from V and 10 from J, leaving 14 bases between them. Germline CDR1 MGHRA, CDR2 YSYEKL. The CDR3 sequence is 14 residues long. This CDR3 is CASSPGDLGSPLHF. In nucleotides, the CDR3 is TGCGCCAGCAGCCCAGGGGATTTGGGATCACCCCTCCACTTT.

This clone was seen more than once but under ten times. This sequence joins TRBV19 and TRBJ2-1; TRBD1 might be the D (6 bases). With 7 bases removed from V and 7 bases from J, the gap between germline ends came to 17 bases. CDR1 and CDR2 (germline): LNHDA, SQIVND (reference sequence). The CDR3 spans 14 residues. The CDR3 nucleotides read TGTGCCAGTACAAGGGGGACGGGTACGAATGAGCAGTTCTTC. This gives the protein CASTRGTGTNEQFF.

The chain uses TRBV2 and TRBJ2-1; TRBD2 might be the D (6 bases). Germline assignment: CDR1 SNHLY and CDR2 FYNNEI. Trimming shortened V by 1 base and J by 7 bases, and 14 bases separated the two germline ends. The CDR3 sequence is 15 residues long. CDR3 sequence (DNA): TGTGCCAGCAGTGAAGTAGGATTTGGGGGGAATGAGCAGTTCTTC. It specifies CASSEVGFGGNEQFF.

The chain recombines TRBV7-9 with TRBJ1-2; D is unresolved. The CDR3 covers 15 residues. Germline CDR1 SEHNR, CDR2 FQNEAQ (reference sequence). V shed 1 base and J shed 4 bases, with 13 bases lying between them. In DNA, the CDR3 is TGTGCCAGCAGCTTAGTCGGTAGAGTAATCTATGGCTACACCTTC. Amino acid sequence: CASSLVGRVIYGYTF.

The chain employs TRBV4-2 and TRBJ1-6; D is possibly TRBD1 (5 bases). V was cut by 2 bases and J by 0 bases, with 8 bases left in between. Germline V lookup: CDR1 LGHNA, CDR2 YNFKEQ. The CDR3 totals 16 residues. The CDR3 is CASSQRQSSYNSPLHF. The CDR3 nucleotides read TGTGCCAGCAGCCAACGACAGAGCTCCTATAATTCACCCCTCCACTTT.

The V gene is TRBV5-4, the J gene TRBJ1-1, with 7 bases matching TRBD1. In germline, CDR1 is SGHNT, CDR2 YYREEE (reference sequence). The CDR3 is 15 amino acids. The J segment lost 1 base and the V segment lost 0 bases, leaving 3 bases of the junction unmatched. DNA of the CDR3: TGTGCCAGCAGCTTGGAGGACAGGACGAACACTGAAGCTTTCTTT. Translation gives CASSLEDRTNTEAFF.

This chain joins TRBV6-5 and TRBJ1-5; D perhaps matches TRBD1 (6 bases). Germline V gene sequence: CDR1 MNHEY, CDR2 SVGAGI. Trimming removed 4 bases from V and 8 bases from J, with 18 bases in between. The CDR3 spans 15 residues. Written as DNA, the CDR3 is TGTGCCAGCAGTTCGTCCGCAACCAACAGGGAGCCCCAGCATTTT. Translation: CASSSSATNREPQHF.

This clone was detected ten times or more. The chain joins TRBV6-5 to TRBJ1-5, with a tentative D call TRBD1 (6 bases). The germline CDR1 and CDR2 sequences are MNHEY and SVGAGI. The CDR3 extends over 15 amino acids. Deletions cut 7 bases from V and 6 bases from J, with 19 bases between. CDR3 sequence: CASTELDSRPQPQHF. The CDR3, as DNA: TGTGCCAGCACCGAACTGGACAGTCGTCCTCAGCCCCAGCATTTT.